What follows are 32 T cell receptor beta chains derived from one specimen sequenced in a study of glioma-infiltrating T cells. The iRepertoire nested amplicon-rescue multiplex PCR amplified TCR alpha and beta CDR3s from RNA. TCRdb passed the multiplex PCR reads through MiXCR, listing each CDR3 protein once. The data show about 99,000 distinct CDR3 sequences, around 28% seen once. What was sequenced was glioma tissue, nonneoplastic brain tissue, or PBMCs (not recorded which). These TCRs come from a human donor with low-grade glioma or glioblastoma, undergoing nonglioma brain surgery, or in good health (not recorded which).

This clonotype has ten or more counts. The genes are TRBV7-2 and TRBJ2-5; D is possibly TRBD2 (6 bases). The CDR3 length is 16 residues. Looked up from germline, CDR1 is SGHTA and CDR2 is FQGNSA. V was shortened by 2 bases and J by 2 bases, with 15 bases between the two germline ends. CDR3 in amino acids: CASSLLMRDLQETQYF. The CDR3, as DNA: TGTGCCAGCAGCTTACTTATGCGGGACCTACAAGAGACCCAGTACTTC.

In this sample, this clonotype turned up many times. The CDR3 bases are TGTGCCAGCAGCTTAGTTTTCTCCACAGATACGCAGTATTTT. Protein sequence: CASSLVFSTDTQYF. The chain uses TRBV7-2 and TRBJ2-3; no clear D gene. The V end was cut by 1 base, the J end by 2 bases, with 7 bases between. This CDR3 has 14 amino acids. Germline V gene data show CDR1 as SGHTA and CDR2 as FQGNSA.

A few counts support this clonotype. This rearrangement joins TRBV5-5 to TRBJ2-7; D is uncertain. In germline, CDR1 is SGHKS, CDR2 YYEKEE (reference sequence). V lost 2 bases to trimming and J lost 2 bases, with 17 bases between them. The CDR3 consists of 16 residues. The CDR3 reads CASSFYGTAYTYEQYF. Here the CDR3 DNA reads TGTGCCAGCAGCTTTTACGGTACAGCATATACCTACGAGCAGTACTTC.

Details on this clonotype: A much more abundant neighbour one base away suggests this may be a read error. CDR3 sequence (DNA): TGCAGTGCTAGTTGGGTAGCGGGGTCGGTTAGGCAGTTCTTC. Its translation: CSASWVAGSVRQFF. The chain is built from TRBV20-1 and TRBJ2-1; 8 bases fit TRBD2. J lost 12 bases, V lost 3 bases, and 13 bases had no gene match. CDR1 DFQATT and CDR2 SNEGSKA come from the germline V gene (reference sequence). This CDR3 has 14 amino acids.

In its sample, this clonotype was seen a few times. This chain links TRBV2 with TRBJ1-5, with D unresolved. The germline CDR1 and CDR2 sequences are SNHLY and FYNNEI. V was cut by 8 bases and J by 0 bases, with 11 bases left in between. This CDR3 spans 14 amino acids. CDR3 residues: CASAPAYSNQPQHF. In DNA form, the CDR3 reads TGTGCCAGCGCGCCCGCCTATAGCAATCAGCCCCAGCATTTT.

Many counts were recorded for this clonotype. The conserved final phenylalanine or tryptophan is absent from the CDR3, which likely points to a read error. The DNA is omitted, as the CDR3 cannot be located on it reliably, and the CDR3 follows TCRdb's listing. The chain employs TRBV7-9 and TRBJ1-1; TRBD1, the table's D call, lacks a check against the DNA. Germline CDR1 reads SEHNR; CDR2 reads FQNEAQ (reference sequence). A total of 13 residues make up the CDR3, ends included. CDR3 sequence reads: CASSLTDFDSPQL.

Notes on this clonotype: A much larger clone differs from this one at a single base, so this may be a read error. The J gene is TRBJ1-5, the V gene TRBV18; D uncertain. Germline values: CDR1 KGHSH, CDR2 LQKENI. This CDR3 comprises 15 residues. V lost 5 bases and J 4 bases, leaving 15 bases between the germline ends. CDR3 DNA: TGTGCCAGCTCATGGAGGAACACGCCAAATCAGCCCCAGCATTTT. It specifies CASSWRNTPNQPQHF.

The V gene is TRBV14, the J gene TRBJ2-3; the D is unclear. This CDR3 region has 13 residues. V was pared by 1 base and J by 8 bases, with 10 bases between. Germline V gene lookup returns CDR1 SGHDN and CDR2 FVKESK. The CDR3 spells CASSQARPGTQYF. CDR3 bases: TGTGCCAGCAGCCAAGCCCGGCCGGGTACGCAGTATTTT.

This clonotype was observed at least ten times. This rearrangement joins TRBV28 to TRBJ1-2; perhaps TRBD1 as D (6 bases). The CDR3 totals 13 residues. CDR1 is MDHEN and CDR2 is SYDVKM in the germline V gene. The V end lost 6 bases, the J end lost 3 bases, and 11 bases lay between the germline ends. The CDR3 DNA follows: TGTGCCAGCAGCCCGACAGGATACTATGGCTACACCTTC. Protein sequence: CASSPTGYYGYTF.

This rearrangement joins TRBV19 to TRBJ1-2; D gene uncertain. The CDR3 sequence is 15 residues long. The germline V gene has CDR1 LNHDA and CDR2 SQIVND (reference sequence). With 4 bases removed from V and 4 bases from J, the gap between germline ends came to 16 bases. The DNA for the CDR3 is TGTGCCAGTAGTAAAGTTTCCCGGGAATCCTATGGCTACACCTTC. It is translated as CASSKVSRESYGYTF.

CDR3 DNA: TGTGCCAGCAGCCAATCAGGCGGGGGGAGCACAGATACGCAGTATTTT. Its translation: CASSQSGGGSTDTQYF. The chain carries TRBV11-2 and TRBJ2-3; 8 bases align to TRBD2. The CDR3 totals 16 residues. Per germline, CDR1 SGHAT and CDR2 FQNNGV. Trimming removed 5 bases from V and 0 bases from J; junction bases left unmatched: 7. Supplemented by reference TRBV11-2 and TRBJ2-3, the full variable domain reads EAGVAQSPRYKIIEKRQSVAFWCNPISGHATLYWYQQILGQGPKLLIQFQNNGVVDDSQLPKDRFSAERLKGVDSTLKIQPAKLEDSAVYLCASSQSGGGSTDTQYFGPGTRLTVL.

The chain has TRBV28 and TRBJ1-5; tentative D call: TRBD1 (6 bases). Germline CDR1 MDHEN, CDR2 SYDVKM. V gave up 6 bases and J gave up 7 bases, with 19 bases separating them. This CDR3 is 15 amino acids long. In nucleotides, the CDR3 is TGTGCCAGCAGCTCTGAGGGGGGGGGTCGCCAGCCCCAGCATTTT. This gives the protein CASSSEGGGRQPQHF.

Here the CDR3 reads CSVDGGIGEKLFF. The CDR3 DNA follows: TGCAGCGTTGACGGGGGGATCGGTGAAAAACTGTTTTTT. The genes are TRBV29-1 and TRBJ1-4; weak D call: TRBD1 (5 bases). The CDR3 spans 13 residues. Germline CDR1 SQVTM, CDR2 ANQGSEA. V gave up 3 bases and J gave up 7 bases, with 12 bases separating them.

This clonotype was found many times. CDR3 nucleotide sequence: TGTGCCACCAGCACAAATTTCGGAGCCACTGAAGCTTTCTTT. Encoded protein: CATSTNFGATEAFF. The rearrangement uses TRBV15 and TRBJ1-1; the D is unclear. This CDR3 is built from 14 residues. Between the trimmed V and J ends, which lost 4 bases and 4 bases, there was a span of 13 bases. From germline, CDR1 is LNHNV and CDR2 YYDKDF (reference sequence).

In regard to this clonotype: The germline gene is not matched at one end of the junction; a read error may be the cause. The J gene is TRBJ1-1, the V gene TRBV7-7; D uncertain. This CDR3 has 13 amino acids. Germline V gene sequence: CDR1 SSHAT, CDR2 FNYEAQ (reference sequence). Here the CDR3 reads CASRLSENTEAFF. The CDR3, as DNA: TGTGCTAGCAGATTATCCGAAAACACTGAAGCTTTCTTT.

The V and J genes are TRBV5-4 and TRBJ2-1, with D maybe TRBD2 (7 bases). Germline V gene sequence: CDR1 SGHNT, CDR2 YYREEE (reference sequence). The CDR3 is 15 residues long. V lost 5 bases to trimming and J lost 8 bases, with 20 bases between them. CDR3 sequence reads: CASRPGGHRRDEQFF. The DNA for the CDR3 is TGTGCCAGCAGACCCGGGGGGCATCGGAGGGATGAGCAGTTCTTC.

This clonotype was seen ten or more times. The V and J genes are TRBV6-6 and TRBJ1-3; no reliable D call. With 0 bases removed from V and 2 bases from J, the gap between germline ends came to 8 bases. Germline CDR1 is MNHNY and CDR2 is SVGAGI (reference sequence). This CDR3 has 15 amino acids. CDR3 sequence reads: CASSYSTQAGNTIYF. CDR3 sequence (DNA): TGTGCCAGCAGTTACTCGACGCAGGCTGGAAACACCATATATTTT.

This clonotype came up many times. The genes are TRBV4-3 and TRBJ2-1, with 10 bases lining up with TRBD2. V was clipped by 4 bases and J by 4 bases; unmatched bases: 7. Germline V gives CDR1 LGHNA, CDR2 YSLEER. The CDR3 spans 16 residues. CDR3 DNA sequence: TGCGCCAGCAGCCGAACATTAGCGGGGGGTTACAATGAGCAGTTCTTC. Its translation is CASSRTLAGGYNEQFF.

The table lists this clonotype with many counts. The chain has TRBV7-2 and TRBJ2-3; D gene unclear. V lost 5 bases to trimming and J lost 2 bases, with 8 bases between them. Germline V lookup: CDR1 SGHTA, CDR2 FQGNSA. The CDR3 is made up of 13 amino acids. CDR3 nucleotides: TGTGCCAGCAGCCCAGAGATCACAGATACGCAGTATTTT. Translated: CASSPEITDTQYF.

Comments on this clonotype: A read error may explain this, as a much larger clone is one base away. The chain has TRBV25-1 and TRBJ1-2; D is perhaps TRBD1 (6 bases). The CDR3 is made up of 12 amino acids. The V gene's germline CDR1 is MGHDK and CDR2 SYGVNS. The germline V and J ends were trimmed by 4 bases and 10 bases, with 13 bases remaining between them. The CDR3 DNA follows: TGTGCCAGCAGTGGACAGGACTCTGACTACACCTTC. Translated: CASSGQDSDYTF.

There are many counts of this clonotype. The V and J genes are TRBV2 and TRBJ1-2; 7 bases line up with TRBD1. From germline, CDR1 is SNHLY and CDR2 FYNNEI. Unmatched junction bases numbered 27, after V lost 6 bases and J lost 8 bases. The CDR3 is 19 residues long. CDR3 sequence reads: CASRSDVNWTGRGVYGYTF. CDR3 coding DNA: TGTGCCAGCAGGAGCGACGTTAATTGGACAGGTCGAGGAGTCTACGGCTACACCTTC.

This clonotype was counted ten times or more. The V and J genes are TRBV4-3 and TRBJ2-3, with 7 bases lining up with TRBD2. The CDR3 has 19 residues. The ends lost 0 bases at V and 2 bases at J; junction bases unmatched: 14. The germline CDR1 and CDR2 sequences are LGHNA and YSLEER. CDR3 loop: CASSQEFTVGRGYTDTQYF. The CDR3 bases are TGCGCCAGCAGCCAAGAGTTTACCGTCGGGCGGGGGTACACAGATACGCAGTATTTT.

This clonotype has a count of ten or more. The chain links TRBV2 to TRBJ1-6; a possible D gene is TRBD1 (5 bases). The germline V gene has CDR1 SNHLY and CDR2 FYNNEI. This CDR3 is 14 amino acids long. The V end lost 4 bases, the J end lost 6 bases, and 10 bases lay between the germline ends. CDR3 loop: CASSGGPSNSPLHF. The CDR3 nucleotides read TGTGCCAGCAGTGGGGGACCGTCTAATTCACCCCTCCACTTT.

Concerning this clonotype itself: Since a much larger clone is just one base distant, this may be a read error. The rearrangement uses TRBV7-2 and TRBJ1-4; 7 bases fit TRBD1. The CDR3 sequence is 14 residues long. The J segment lost 4 bases and the V segment lost 8 bases, leaving 7 bases of the junction unmatched. Germline CDR1 and CDR2: SGHTA and FQGNSA. CDR3 nucleotides: TGTGCCAGCGGCTCGGGACAGAATAATGAAAAACTGTTTTTT. This sequence encodes CASGSGQNNEKLFF.

In the case of this clonotype: It may be a read error: a sequence one base away is much more abundant. The chain uses TRBV20-1 and TRBJ1-4; D uncertain. Trimming removed 6 bases from V and 4 bases from J, with 12 bases in between. This CDR3 is built from 13 residues. Per germline, CDR1 DFQATT and CDR2 SNEGSKA (reference sequence). CDR3 loop: CSAPDGYNEKLFF. In nucleotides, the CDR3 is TGCAGTGCCCCCGACGGATATAATGAAAAACTGTTTTTT.

About this clonotype: A read error may explain this, as a much larger clone is one base away. The chain joins TRBV28 to TRBJ1-2; D is ambiguous. Trimming removed 3 bases from V and 0 bases from J, with 8 bases in between. There are 14 residues in the CDR3. Germline CDR1 reads MDHEN; CDR2 reads SYDVKM. CDR3 sequence reads: CASSLTWANYGYTF. In DNA form, the CDR3 reads TGTGCCAGCAGTTTGACATGGGCTAACTATGGCTACACCTTC.

This clonotype appeared many times. This chain joins TRBV20-1 and TRBJ2-5; no reliable D call. Germline lookup yields CDR1 DFQATT and CDR2 SNEGSKA (reference sequence). The CDR3 length is 13 residues. Trimming removed 0 bases from V and 5 bases from J, with 10 bases in between. CDR3 loop: CSARDEVRETQYF. The CDR3 DNA reads TGCAGTGCTAGAGACGAGGTTCGGGAGACCCAGTACTTC.

This clonotype was found a few times. The chain carries TRBV11-2 and TRBJ1-1; 8 bases are shared with TRBD1. With V trimmed by 2 bases and J by 5 bases, 4 bases remained unmatched. Germline CDR1 and CDR2: SGHAT and FQNNGV. The CDR3 contains 14 residues. The CDR3 DNA is TGTGCCAGCAGCTTACAGGGGGCAATAACTGAAGCTTTCTTT. It translates to CASSLQGAITEAFF.

For this clonotype: A much bigger clone sits one base away, suggesting this may be a read error. The V gene is TRBV4-1, the J gene TRBJ2-4; D ambiguous. The CDR3 totals 13 residues. Germline V CDR1 and CDR2: MGHRA, YSYEKL. Here the CDR3 DNA reads TGCGCCAGCAGCCAAGGAGGAGCCAGCATTCATTACTTC. This gives the protein CASSQGGASIHYF.

The chain is built from TRBV5-6 and TRBJ2-1; D unresolved. The V and J ends lost 2 bases and 6 bases respectively, with 6 bases between them. CDR1 is SGHDT, CDR2 YYEEEE, per germline. The CDR3 is 12 residues long. CDR3 in DNA: TGTGCCAGCAGCTTCGGCACCAATGAGCAGTTCTTC. Translating it yields CASSFGTNEQFF.

The chain links TRBV5-4 to TRBJ2-5; D is perhaps TRBD2 (6 bases). Germline assignment: CDR1 SGHNT and CDR2 YYREEE (reference sequence). The CDR3 sequence is 17 residues long. V was shortened by 4 bases and J by 2 bases, with 21 bases between the two germline ends. The CDR3 reads CASSQYTNGLSQETQYF. The CDR3 nucleotides read TGTGCCAGCAGCCAATACACCAACGGACTATCTCAAGAGACCCAGTACTTC.

In this sample, this clonotype turned up many times. The V gene is TRBV7-2, the J gene TRBJ2-3; D possibly corresponds to TRBD1 (6 bases). Trimming removed 2 bases at V and 2 bases at J, with 11 bases between. Germline loops: CDR1 SGHTA, CDR2 FQGNSA. CDR3 size: 15 residues. The CDR3 DNA reads TGTGCCAGCAGCTTACAGGGGTCTTACACAGATACGCAGTATTTT. It codes for CASSLQGSYTDTQYF.